Below are 11 T cell receptor beta chains sequenced from a single sample in a study of T cell clonality in common variable immunodeficiency. Study-wide findings and caveats: Common variable immunodeficiency TCR beta sequences reportedly had fewer deletions and N-nucleotide insertions.

Their antigen targets remain unknown. Sequencing used immunoSEQ multiplex PCR; TCRdb keeps in-frame clones, though not all of them. The sample includes approximately 30,000 clones, none of them occurring once. What was sequenced was peripheral blood mononuclear cells. These receptors were collected from a human donor with common variable immunodeficiency.

This clone showed up many times. The CDR3 end lies 3 residues beyond the end of the read and is filled in from the germline J gene. V usage is TRBV19 and J usage is TRBJ1-5; D is ambiguous. V dropped 6 bases and J dropped 6 bases, with 9 bases sitting between them. Germline V lookup: CDR1 LNHDA, CDR2 SQIVND (reference sequence). The CDR3 loop spans 12 amino acids. This CDR3 is CASRHGLQPQHF. Partial CDR3 DNA: TGTGCCAGTAGACATGGACTTCAGCCC. The complete variable domain, with remaining parts taken from reference TRBV19 and TRBJ1-5, reads DGGITQSPKYLFRKEGQNVTLSCEQNLNHDAMYWYRQDPGQGLRLIYYSQIVNDFQKGDIAEGYSVSREKKESFPLTVTSAQKNPTAFYLCASRHGLQPQHFGDGTRLSIL.

The sample holds many counts of this clone. The read is 3 residues too short to cover the CDR3 end, so that end is filled in from the germline J gene. The chain couples TRBV20-1 to TRBJ1-4, with D perhaps TRBD1 (5 bases). Germline values: CDR1 DFQATT, CDR2 SNEGSKA (reference sequence). V was trimmed by 0 bases and J by 3 bases, leaving 14 bases between them. The CDR3 is made up of 16 amino acids. Partial CDR3 DNA: TGCAGTGCTAGAGAGGGCCAGGGAATCGCTAATGAAAAA. Amino acid sequence: CSAREGQGIANEK. The CDR3 as a whole reads CSAREGQGIANEKLFF.

In the case of this clone: The DNA ends 3 residues before the CDR3 does, and the rest of the CDR3 is filled in from the germline J gene. J is TRBJ1-5 and V is TRBV7-8; possible D gene TRBD1, 5 bases. The CDR3 has 15 residues. Per the germline V gene, CDR1 is SGHVS and CDR2 is FQNEAQ. The V and J ends lost 1 base and 2 bases respectively, with 9 bases between them. The CDR3 is CASSLEPGGNQPQHF. Partial CDR3 DNA: TGTGCCAGCAGCTTAGAACCGGGGGGCAATCAGCCC.

This clone was seen at least ten times. The read halts 3 residues ahead of the CDR3 end, with the missing end drawn from the germline J gene. The chain recombines TRBV7-9 with TRBJ2-2; either TRBD1 or TRBD2 may fit D (5 bases each). Germline CDR1 is SEHNR and CDR2 is FQNEAQ (reference sequence). This CDR3 contains 12 residues. V was clipped by 5 bases and J by 6 bases, with 7 bases between them. CDR3 amino acids: CASSQGAGELFF. The CDR3 DNA, read in part, is TGTGCCAGCAGCCAGGGAGCCGGGGAG.

On this clone itself: The CDR3 goes on 3 residues after the read ends, and that part is filled in from the germline J gene. This rearrangement joins TRBV2 to TRBJ1-2; the D gene is possibly TRBD1 (5 bases). Trimming cost V 7 bases and J 4 bases, with 13 bases left between them. The CDR3 spans 13 residues. Per the germline V gene, CDR1 is SNHLY and CDR2 is FYNNEI. The CDR3 is CASTLGGSYGYTF. The CDR3 DNA, read in part, is TGTGCCAGCACCCTCGGGGGATCCTATGGC.

This clone was seen more than once but under ten times. The read falls 3 residues short of the CDR3 end, and the missing part is taken from the germline J gene. The chain combines TRBV7-3 with TRBJ2-3; 13 bases match TRBD2. CDR1 and CDR2 (germline): SGHTA, FQGTGA. The CDR3 extends over 17 amino acids. V was pared by 0 bases and J by 5 bases, with 5 bases of the junction left unmatched. The CDR3 is CASSLTGLAGVGDTQYF. The CDR3 DNA, read in part, is TGTGCCAGCAGCTTAACAGGACTAGCGGGGGTAGGAGATACG.

This clone has more than one count but fewer than ten. The observed sequence ends 3 residues before the CDR3 terminus, with the missing tail filled in from the germline J gene. The chain links TRBV18 to TRBJ2-6, with 7 bases matching TRBD1. The CDR3 spans 16 residues. The ends lost 5 bases at V and 1 base at J; junction bases unmatched: 5. Per germline, CDR1 KGHSH and CDR2 LQKENI. The CDR3 bases that were read are TGTGCCAGCTCAGCCAACAGGGGTTCTGGGGCCAACGTC. Encoded protein: CASSANRGSGANV. The whole CDR3 region reads CASSANRGSGANVLTF.

This clone showed up many times. The read halts 3 residues ahead of the CDR3 end, with the missing end drawn from the germline J gene. The gene calls are TRBV19 and TRBJ1-2; 7 nucleotides line up with TRBD1. The J segment lost 4 bases and the V segment lost 4 bases, leaving 6 bases of the junction unmatched. The CDR3 consists of 14 residues. Germline V CDR1 and CDR2: LNHDA, SQIVND (reference sequence). The CDR3 bases that were read are TGTGCCAGTAGTAGGGACAGTGCAACCTATGGC. The encoded protein is CASSRDSATYG. Given in full, the CDR3 is CASSRDSATYGYTF.

This clone was counted only a few times. From the germline J gene comes the end of the CDR3, since the read stops 3 residues before it. The genes are TRBV19 and TRBJ1-2, with D possibly being TRBD1 (5 bases). Germline V gene lookup returns CDR1 LNHDA and CDR2 SQIVND (reference sequence). This CDR3 contains 13 residues. V shed 6 bases and J shed 4 bases, with 12 bases lying between them. The CDR3 loop reads CASSEEGPYGYTF. The covered CDR3 bases are TGTGCCAGTAGCGAGGAGGGGCCCTATGGC.

There are many counts of this clone. The read stops 3 residues short of the end of the CDR3; the missing end is completed from the germline J gene. V is TRBV20-1 and J is TRBJ2-5; D unresolved. The CDR3 runs to 13 residues. Germline V gene sequence: CDR1 DFQATT, CDR2 SNEGSKA (reference sequence). V lost 0 bases and J 2 bases, leaving 7 bases between the germline ends. The sequenced CDR3 bases are TGCAGTGCTAGAGACGGAGCGCAAGAGACC. This gives the protein CSARDGAQET. Given in full, the CDR3 is CSARDGAQETQYF.

This clone has a handful of counts. The CDR3 is cut off 3 residues early in the read; its end comes from the germline J gene. The rearrangement links TRBV7-9 to TRBJ2-7; 10 nucleotides line up with TRBD2. Germline CDR1 is SEHNR and CDR2 is FQNEAQ (reference sequence). The CDR3 extends over 14 amino acids. After removal of 5 bases from V and 6 bases from J, the junction contained 7 bases not matched to a gene. The CDR3 DNA, read in part, is TGTGCCAGCAGCGCCCGGACTAGCGGAACCGAG. It is translated as CASSARTSGTE. The entire CDR3 is CASSARTSGTEQYF.